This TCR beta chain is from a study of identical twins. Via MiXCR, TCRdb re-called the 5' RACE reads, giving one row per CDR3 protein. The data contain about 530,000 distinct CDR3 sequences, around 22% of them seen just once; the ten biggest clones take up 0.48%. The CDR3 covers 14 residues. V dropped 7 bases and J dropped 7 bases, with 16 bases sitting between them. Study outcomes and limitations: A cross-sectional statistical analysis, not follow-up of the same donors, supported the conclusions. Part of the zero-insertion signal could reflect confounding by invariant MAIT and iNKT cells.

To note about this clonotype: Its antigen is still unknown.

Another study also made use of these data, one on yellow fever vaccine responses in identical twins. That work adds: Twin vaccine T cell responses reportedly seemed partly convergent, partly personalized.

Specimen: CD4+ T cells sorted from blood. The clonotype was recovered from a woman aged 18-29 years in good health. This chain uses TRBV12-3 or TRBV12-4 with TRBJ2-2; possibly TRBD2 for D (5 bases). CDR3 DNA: TGTGCCAGCACCCGGGCCCCCCGGGGCGGGGAGCTGTTTTTT. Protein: CASTRAPRGGELFF.